The 27 T cell receptor beta chains in this list originate from one sample, sequenced in a study of blood T cells in healthy people across ages. The use of a sample-barcoded 5' primer and a J-beta primer mix characterized a second PCR of roughly 6 to 11 cycles. MiXCR was run by TCRdb on the 5' RACE reads, yielding one entry per CDR3 protein. Among roughly 680,000 distinct CDR3 sequences listed, about 51% were seen once. Material: blood. These receptors originate from an elderly woman in good health.

CDR3 region: CSASLGKGNQPQHF. The CDR3 coding sequence is TGCAGTGCTAGTTTGGGTAAGGGCAATCAGCCCCAGCATTTT. The chain employs TRBV20-1 and TRBJ1-5; D unclear. The germline V gene encodes CDR1 DFQATT and CDR2 SNEGSKA (reference sequence). V shed 3 bases and J shed 2 bases, with 11 bases lying between them. This CDR3 has 14 residues.

The table lists this clonotype with a few counts. V gene TRBV7-9 combines with J gene TRBJ1-1; a possible D gene is TRBD1 (5 bases). The CDR3 consists of 15 residues. Germline CDR1 and CDR2: SEHNR and FQNEAQ (reference sequence). V was cut by 5 bases and J by 0 bases, with 13 bases left in between. CDR3 nucleotide sequence: TGTGCCAGCAGCCCGGGGGTGGGGTTGAACACTGAAGCTTTCTTT. Protein sequence: CASSPGVGLNTEAFF.

This clonotype appeared a few times. This sequence joins TRBV6-1 and TRBJ1-1; D might be TRBD1 (5 bases). V gave up 3 bases and J gave up 2 bases, with 10 bases separating them. Germline V gene sequence: CDR1 MNHNS, CDR2 SASEGT. This CDR3 region has 14 residues. The CDR3 reads CASSEEDSNTEAFF. Here the CDR3 DNA reads TGTGCCAGCAGTGAGGAAGACAGTAACACTGAAGCTTTCTTT.

The chain uses TRBV19 and TRBJ2-7; D is uncertain. Trimming took off 3 bases at V and 6 bases at J, with 15 bases between the two ends. From germline, CDR1 is LNHDA and CDR2 SQIVND (reference sequence). This CDR3 is built from 14 residues. CDR3 DNA sequence: TGTGCCAGTAGTATTGGGCAGAATTCCCGCGAGCAGTACTTC. Translation gives CASSIGQNSREQYF.

A remark on this clonotype: One end of the junction fails to match germline, which may point to a read error. The chain has TRBV7-9 and TRBJ2-1; D is unclear. From germline, CDR1 is SEHNR and CDR2 FQNEAQ (reference sequence). The CDR3 is 13 amino acids. The CDR3 spells CASNLLLVNEQFF. CDR3 bases: TGTGCCAGCAACTTATTATTAGTGAATGAGCAGTTCTTC.

This clonotype was counted only a few times. The chain uses TRBV11-2 and TRBJ2-2; 7 positions match TRBD1. The junction had 3 bases not matched to a gene; V was cut back by 5 bases and J by 6 bases. The germline gives CDR1 SGHAT, CDR2 FQNNGV. The CDR3 length is 13 residues. CDR3 in amino acids: CASSPQGAGELFF. CDR3 bases: TGTGCCAGCAGCCCGCAGGGGGCCGGGGAGCTGTTTTTT.

Concerning this clonotype: The junction shows a germline mismatch at one end, possibly a read error. This chain joins TRBV29-1 and TRBJ2-5, with 12 bases matching TRBD2. This CDR3 is built from 14 residues. Germline-derived CDR1 and CDR2 are SQVTM and ANQGSEA. This CDR3 reads CSVSGLAGSETLYF. The CDR3 DNA reads TGCAGCGTATCGGGACTAGCGGGCTCAGAGACCCTGTACTTC. The complete variable domain, with remaining parts taken from reference TRBV29-1 and TRBJ2-5, reads SAVISQKPSRDICQRGTSLTIQCQVDSQVTMMFWYRQQPGQSLTLIATANQGSEATYESGFVIDKFPISRPNLTFSTLTVSNMSPEDSSIYLCSVSGLAGSETLYFGPGTRLLVL.

The rearrangement links TRBV12-3 or TRBV12-4 to TRBJ1-2, with TRBD1 matching over 9 bases. After removal of 5 bases from V and 3 bases from J, the junction contained 7 bases not matched to a gene. The CDR3 sequence is 15 residues long. In DNA form, the CDR3 reads TGTGCCAGCAGTCTCCGGGACAGGGCGGACTATGGCTACACCTTC. Translation gives CASSLRDRADYGYTF.

The count of this clonotype is one. V usage is TRBV20-1 and J usage is TRBJ2-5, with D perhaps given as TRBD1 or TRBD2 (6 bases each). The CDR3 totals 15 residues. Trimming cost V 0 bases and J 0 bases, with 11 bases left between them. The V gene's germline CDR1 is DFQATT and CDR2 SNEGSKA (reference sequence). In DNA, the CDR3 is TGCAGTGCTAGAGATCCGGGGGCGAACCAAGAGACCCAGTACTTC. Its translation: CSARDPGANQETQYF.

The chain combines TRBV29-1 with TRBJ2-7; D remains unclear. V lost 0 bases to trimming and J lost 1 base, with 13 bases between them. Germline CDR1 and CDR2: SQVTM and ANQGSEA. The CDR3 runs to 15 residues. DNA of the CDR3: TGCAGCGTTGAAGAAGAAAGCAGGTGGTCCTACGAGCAGTACTTC. Its translation is CSVEEESRWSYEQYF.

CDR3 sequence (DNA): TGTGCCTGGAGCCGCAGGGACAGGGTCACCTACGAGCAGTACTTC. Translating it yields CAWSRRDRVTYEQYF. The rearrangement uses TRBV30 and TRBJ2-7; 9 nucleotides agree with TRBD1. The germline V gene has CDR1 GTSNPN and CDR2 SVGIG (reference sequence). The V segment lost 3 bases and the J segment 2 bases; nucleotides outside the gene matches: 8. The CDR3 loop spans 15 amino acids.

The chain couples TRBV13 to TRBJ1-5; D remains ambiguous. This CDR3 comprises 14 residues. Germline V gene sequence: CDR1 PRHDT, CDR2 FYEKMQ (reference sequence). The germline V and J ends were trimmed by 3 bases and 2 bases, with 8 bases remaining between them. The CDR3 is CASSFDGGNQPQHF. DNA of the CDR3: TGTGCCAGCAGCTTCGATGGTGGCAATCAGCCCCAGCATTTT.

This clonotype was seen repeatedly, ten times or more. The chain uses TRBV12-3 or TRBV12-4 and TRBJ2-3; 12 nucleotides align to TRBD2. V trimming: 6 bases; J trimming: 4 bases; junction bases outside the gene matches: 5. The CDR3 runs to 15 residues. CDR3 in amino acids: CASSPRLAGADTQYF. The CDR3 nucleotides read TGTGCCAGCAGCCCCCGACTAGCGGGAGCAGATACGCAGTATTTT.

The rearrangement joins TRBV28 to TRBJ2-3, with D possibly matching TRBD1 (7 bases). The CDR3 is 13 amino acids. V was trimmed by 6 bases and J by 6 bases, leaving 13 bases between them. Germline CDR1 and CDR2: MDHEN and SYDVKM. CDR3 in amino acids: CASSQGGPDTQYF. CDR3 DNA: TGTGCCAGCAGCCAGGGGGGCCCGGATACGCAGTATTTT.

Concerning this clonotype itself: Since a much larger clone is just one base distant, this may be a read error. The CDR3 reads CASSNSGNTQYF. The DNA of the CDR3 is TGTGCCAGTAGTAATTCGGGGAATACGCAGTATTTT. The chain couples TRBV19 to TRBJ2-3; D possibly corresponds to TRBD2 (5 bases). CDR1 LNHDA and CDR2 SQIVND come from the germline V gene (reference sequence). Trimming took off 4 bases at V and 7 bases at J, with 9 bases between the two ends. The CDR3 is 12 amino acids.

This clonotype has only a few counts. This chain links TRBV20-1 with TRBJ1-4, with D perhaps matching TRBD1 (5 bases). This CDR3 has 15 amino acids. Trimming removed 3 bases at V and 5 bases at J, with 16 bases between. Germline V gene lookup returns CDR1 DFQATT and CDR2 SNEGSKA (reference sequence). The CDR3 bases are TGCAGTGCTAGGAGGACCGGGACGGGGAATGAAAAACTGTTTTTT. Its translation: CSARRTGTGNEKLFF.

This clonotype occurred many times. V gene TRBV20-1 combines with J gene TRBJ2-1; TRBD2 matches 15 bases. V shed 3 bases, J shed 4 bases, and the junction held 4 bases outside the gene matches. CDR3 length: 16 residues. Germline V gene data show CDR1 as DFQATT and CDR2 as SNEGSKA (reference sequence). CDR3 region: CSARGTSGGRYNEQFF. As DNA, the CDR3 is TGCAGTGCTAGGGGGACTAGCGGGGGGCGTTACAATGAGCAGTTCTTC.

This chain joins TRBV15 and TRBJ2-3; D possibly corresponds to TRBD2 (6 bases). V was shortened by 8 bases and J by 2 bases, with 11 bases between the two germline ends. The CDR3 length is 13 residues. The germline gives CDR1 LNHNV, CDR2 YYDKDF (reference sequence). As DNA, the CDR3 is TGTGCCACCGGCGGGGCCTACACAGATACGCAGTATTTT. It specifies CATGGAYTDTQYF.

As concerns this clonotype: Since a much larger clone is just one base distant, this may be a read error. The chain combines TRBV7-9 with TRBJ2-3; D is perhaps TRBD1 (6 bases). CDR1 SEHNR and CDR2 FQNEAQ come from the germline V gene (reference sequence). CDR3 length: 12 residues. The DNA of the CDR3 is TGTGTCAGCAGCCCACAGGGAACGGCGCAGTATTTT. Amino acids: CVSSPQGTAQYF.

A word on this clonotype: The junction departs from the called germline gene at one end, perhaps through a read error. The V gene is TRBV12-3 or TRBV12-4, the J gene TRBJ1-5, with 8 bases aligning to TRBD1. The CDR3 is 15 amino acids. CDR3 amino acids: CASRSGTGSKQPQHF. The DNA for the CDR3 is TGTGCCAGCAGGTCGGGGACAGGAAGCAAGCAGCCCCAGCATTTT.

This chain joins TRBV12-3 or TRBV12-4 and TRBJ2-4; D tentatively reads TRBD1 or TRBD2 (5 bases each). Trimming stripped 6 bases from V and 0 bases from J, with 30 bases between. The CDR3 is made up of 21 amino acids. CDR3 in DNA: TGTGCCAGCAGCCCTCCCCGGGGCGGATTTAGAAGTGGTGGAGCCAAAAACATTCAGTACTTC. It yields the protein CASSPPRGGFRSGGAKNIQYF.

V usage is TRBV11-2 and J usage is TRBJ2-5, with D possibly being TRBD2 (7 bases). V was cut by 2 bases and J by 11 bases, with 27 bases left in between. From germline, CDR1 is SGHAT and CDR2 FQNNGV. The CDR3 runs to 17 residues. CDR3 DNA sequence: TGTGCCAGCAGCTTAAGATCATGGGGCGGGGGCTACAATAAGCAGTACTTC. It yields the protein CASSLRSWGGGYNKQYF. Variable domain in full (rest from reference TRBV11-2 and TRBJ2-5): EAGVAQSPRYKIIEKRQSVAFWCNPISGHATLYWYQQILGQGPKLLIQFQNNGVVDDSQLPKDRFSAERLKGVDSTLKIQPAKLEDSAVYLCASSLRSWGGGYNKQYFGPGTRLLVL.

This chain uses TRBV15 with TRBJ2-4; D is unresolved. The assigned J gene may be wrong: the sequence end matches TRBJ2-7 better. CDR3 size: 14 residues. CDR1 and CDR2 (germline): LNHNV, YYDKDF (reference sequence). In DNA, the CDR3 is TGTGCCACCAGCAGGTCGAGGCCTACCTACGAGCAGTACTTC. Its protein is CATSRSRPTYEQYF.

In this sample, this clonotype turned up once. The V gene is TRBV20-1, the J gene TRBJ2-5; 8 bases align to TRBD2. Matching the DNA end better, TRBJ2-7 makes the J call doubtful. Germline V gives CDR1 DFQATT, CDR2 SNEGSKA (reference sequence). There are 14 residues in the CDR3. The CDR3 nucleotides are TGCAGTGCTTACCTTCGGGGGGGATTTTACGAGCAGTACTTC. Amino acids: CSAYLRGGFYEQYF.

The rearrangement uses TRBV9 and TRBJ1-2; D is perhaps TRBD1 (6 bases). The CDR3 is made up of 15 amino acids. V was shortened by 0 bases and J by 9 bases, with 18 bases between the two germline ends. Germline values: CDR1 SGDLS, CDR2 YYNGEE. The CDR3 is CASSVGSLRGGRYTF. The CDR3 region has the DNA TGTGCCAGCAGCGTAGGCTCGCTTAGGGGGGGCCGCTACACCTTC.

This chain connects TRBV3-1 to TRBJ2-1; 16 bases map to TRBD2. CDR1 is LGHDT and CDR2 is YNNKEL in the germline V gene (reference sequence). V dropped 4 bases and J dropped 3; count of bases not matched to a gene: 9. The CDR3 covers 19 residues. CDR3 loop: CASSPHPGLAGGLYNEQFF. DNA for the CDR3: TGTGCCAGCAGCCCGCACCCGGGACTAGCGGGAGGGCTCTACAATGAGCAGTTCTTC.

The chain combines TRBV29-1 with TRBJ2-7, with 11 nucleotides matching TRBD2. This CDR3 region has 14 residues. V lost 6 bases, J lost 2 bases, and 6 bases stayed unmatched. Germline loops: CDR1 SQVTM, CDR2 ANQGSEA. CDR3 DNA: TGCAGCGTGCACACTAGCGGGAGAGCCTACGAGCAGTACTTC. Translating it yields CSVHTSGRAYEQYF.